The entry below describes one TCR beta chain. Its antigen is currently unknown. The data stem from a study of cytomegalovirus exposure and HLA in healthy donors. Use of 60 Vbeta and 13 Jbeta primers characterized the PCR. TCRdb keeps only in-frame clones here, not all; method: immunoSEQ multiplex PCR. The data show around 100,000 clones, 80% seen once. The CDR3 totals 13 residues. The germline V gene encodes CDR1 SGHRS and CDR2 YFSETQ. Trimming left V 0 bases short and J 5 bases short, with 9 bases between. Study-wide results and caveats: Sequencing likely generated an artifact that appeared as a cluster of highly shared sequence variants.

This sequence joins TRBV5-1 and TRBJ2-7, with D hard to call. This receptor was identified in a man aged 25 to 40 in good health and CMV-seronegative. Sequencing was performed on PBMCs. The CDR3 bases are TGCGCCAGCAGCTTGGCGATTCGGGACGAGCAGTACTTC. This codes for CASSLAIRDEQYF.